These 3 T cell receptor beta chains came from one sample sequenced in a study of T cells in Graves' hyperthyroidism and ophthalmopathy (dated by TCRdb to the late 2010s). Library preparation used multiplex PCR. These reads were obtained on an Illumina HiSeq 2000. TCR beta CDR3 regions were amplified from RNA transcripts. The first round of RT-PCR for the TCR CDR3 was performed with the HTBI primer set and the Qiagen OneStep RT-PCR kit. Through fastp at Q25 and MiXCR, TCRdb rebuilt clones from the public reads, retaining in-frame beta chains. Here each entry gathers all rows of one CDR3 protein and keeps the most common genes and DNA. The sample has 660,000 or so distinct CDR3 sequences on record, under 25% of them singletons. Jointly, the top ten make up 30% to 40% of the sample. The sequencing sample was made of blood. These receptors were collected from a man between 25 and 39 years old with Graves' ophthalmopathy.

This clonotype appeared many times. CDR3 region: CASSEILADYNEQFF. CDR3 bases: TGTGCCAGCAGTGAAATACTAGCGGACTACAATGAGCAGTTCTTC. The chain recombines TRBV6-1 with TRBJ2-1; TRBD2 aligns across 8 bases. CDR3 length: 15 amino acids. V dropped 2 bases and J dropped 3; count of bases not matched to a gene: 3. CDR1 MNHNS and CDR2 SASEGT come from the germline V gene.

This clonotype has a single count. One base away lies a much larger clone, so this may be a sequencing read error. The V gene is TRBV11-2, the J gene TRBJ2-2; possible D gene TRBD2, 6 bases. Germline V gene lookup returns CDR1 SGHAT and CDR2 FQNNGV. There are 16 residues in the CDR3. The CDR3 loop reads CASSSTGLGGTGGLFF. The CDR3 DNA follows: TGTGCCAGCAGCTCCACCGGCCTAGGCGGCACCGGGGGGCTGTTTTTT.

This clonotype was picked up a small number of times. The rearrangement links TRBV9 to TRBJ2-7; D gene uncertain. Trimming cost V 3 bases and J 2 bases, with 12 bases left between them. The CDR3 sequence is 14 residues long. Per the germline V gene, CDR1 is SGDLS and CDR2 is YYNGEE. The CDR3 loop reads CASSASGKTYEQYF. The DNA for the CDR3 is TGTGCCAGCAGCGCCTCCGGAAAGACCTACGAGCAGTACTTC.